This TCR beta chain was sequenced during a study of T cell responses to AZD1222 COVID-19 vaccine. The CDR3 has 13 residues. Germline V gene lookup returns CDR1 ENHRY and CDR2 SYGVKD. V lost 0 bases to trimming and J lost 4 bases, with 7 bases between them. Generated by immunoSEQ multiplex PCR, the TCRdb table keeps only in-frame clones and is missing some. The table has about 120,000 clones, around nine tenths seen once. The TCR originated in an adult who received the AZD1222 COVID-19 vaccine. The source material was peripheral blood, sampled 28 days after the second AZD1222 dose. V and J are TRBV10-3 and TRBJ2-7; D remains ambiguous. The CDR3, as DNA: TGTGCCATCAGTGAGTCCGCCTTTTACGAGCAGTACTTC. It codes for CAISESAFYEQYF.